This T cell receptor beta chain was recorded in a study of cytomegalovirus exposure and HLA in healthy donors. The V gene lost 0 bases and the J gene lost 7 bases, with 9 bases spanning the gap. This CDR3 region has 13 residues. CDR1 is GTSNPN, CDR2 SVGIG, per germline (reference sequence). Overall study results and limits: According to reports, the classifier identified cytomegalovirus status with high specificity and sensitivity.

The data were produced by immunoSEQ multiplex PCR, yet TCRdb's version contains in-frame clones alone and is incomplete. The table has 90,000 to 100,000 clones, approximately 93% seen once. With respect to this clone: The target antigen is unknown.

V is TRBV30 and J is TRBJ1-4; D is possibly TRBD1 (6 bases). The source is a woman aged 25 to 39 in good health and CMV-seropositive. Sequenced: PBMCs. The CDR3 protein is CAWSVLQGEKLFF. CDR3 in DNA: TGTGCCTGGAGTGTACTACAGGGTGAAAAACTGTTTTTT.